The next 27 T cell receptor beta chains were all read from a single sample in a study of T cell repertoires in cytomegalovirus infection. Their recognized antigens are unknown. Each CDR3 protein is one row after TCRdb ran MiXCR on the reads. The sample lists around 900,000 distinct CDR3 sequences; 25% to 40% were seen once. This specimen consisted of cultured CD8+ T cells from PBMCs, obtained from culture after CMV antigen stimulation. These receptors all come from a human donor in good health (CMV status not recorded). Some clones in this sample may be carry-over from other donors' samples.

The chain uses TRBV19 and TRBJ1-6, with TRBD1 matching over 9 bases. CDR1 is LNHDA and CDR2 is SQIVND in the germline V gene (reference sequence). The CDR3 runs 12 residues. V shed 5 bases and J 12 bases; nucleotides not matched to a gene: 2. CDR3 in amino acids: CASSPGQGPLHF. CDR3 nucleotides: TGTGCCAGTAGTCCGGGACAGGGACCCCTCCACTTT. Together with reference TRBV19 and TRBJ1-6, the CDR3 gives the full variable domain: DGGITQSPKYLFRKEGQNVTLSCEQNLNHDAMYWYRQDPGQGLRLIYYSQIVNDFQKGDIAEGYSVSREKKESFPLTVTSAQKNPTAFYLCASSPGQGPLHFGNGTRLTVT.

The table lists this clonotype with a count of one. The chain recombines TRBV5-1 with TRBJ2-3, with unresolved D. Germline CDR1 is SGHRS and CDR2 is YFSETQ. The V end lost 4 bases, the J end lost 2 bases, and 11 bases lay between the germline ends. This CDR3 has 14 amino acids. CDR3 loop: CASSPEVFTDTQYF. CDR3 nucleotide sequence: TGCGCCAGCAGCCCGGAAGTCTTCACAGATACGCAGTATTTT.

This clonotype was detected only a few times. The gene calls are TRBV10-2 and TRBJ1-2; 8 nucleotides agree with TRBD1. Germline V CDR1 and CDR2: WSHSY, SAAADI. CDR3 length equals 15 residues. V shed 10 bases, J shed 1 base, and the junction held 11 bases outside the gene matches. The CDR3 sequence is CATLRQGANNYGYTF. The CDR3 nucleotides are TGCGCCACCCTGAGGCAGGGGGCAAATAACTATGGCTACACCTTC.

This clonotype was counted ten times or more. The chain uses TRBV7-2 and TRBJ2-5; perhaps TRBD1 as D (6 bases). In germline, CDR1 is SGHTA, CDR2 FQGNSA. Trimming left V 5 bases short and J 5 bases short, with 15 bases between. The CDR3 length is 14 residues. The CDR3 nucleotides read TGTGCCAGCAGCCGTCTGGGGGCTGTGGAGACCCAGTACTTC. Translating gives CASSRLGAVETQYF. Supplemented by reference TRBV7-2 and TRBJ2-5, the full variable domain reads GAGVSQSPSNKVTEKGKDVELRCDPISGHTALYWYRQSLGQGLEFLIYFQGNSAPDKSGLPSDRFSAERTGGSVSTLTIQRTQQEDSAVYLCASSRLGAVETQYFGPGTRLLVL.

The rearrangement uses TRBV11-1 and TRBJ1-2; tentatively, D is TRBD1 (5 bases). Trimming left V 4 bases short and J 1 base short, with 13 bases between. The CDR3 length is 15 residues. Germline lookup yields CDR1 SGHAT and CDR2 FQDESV (reference sequence). The CDR3 DNA reads TGTGCCAGCAGCTGGGACCCCCAGAGTAACTATGGCTACACCTTC. Translating it yields CASSWDPQSNYGYTF.

This clonotype has more than one count but fewer than ten. The chain joins TRBV6-2 or TRBV6-3 to TRBJ2-7; D gene uncertain. Germline V gene data show CDR1 as MNHEY and CDR2 as SVGEGT. The CDR3 spans 15 residues. Trimming shortened V by 6 bases and J by 2 bases, and 17 bases separated the two germline ends. The CDR3 reads CASRTDKLRPYEQYV. The CDR3 DNA reads TGTGCCAGCAGAACAGATAAGTTAAGACCCTACGAGCAGTACGTC.

This clonotype was seen repeatedly, ten times or more. This chain joins TRBV20-1 and TRBJ2-3; 9 bases align to TRBD2. CDR1 is DFQATT, CDR2 SNEGSKA, per germline (reference sequence). Trimming cost V 0 bases and J 0 bases; bases outside gene matches: 4. The CDR3 is 16 amino acids. The CDR3 DNA reads as TGCAGTGCTAGAGATTGGCTAGCGGGGAGCACAGATACGCAGTATTTT. Its translation: CSARDWLAGSTDTQYF.

The gene calls are TRBV6-5 and TRBJ1-1; 7 bases are shared with TRBD1. CDR1 and CDR2 from the germline V gene are MNHEY and SVGAGI. The CDR3 loop spans 14 amino acids. Trimming removed 6 bases from V and 3 bases from J; junction bases left unmatched: 7. CDR3 sequence (DNA): TGTGCCAGCAGAGAGACAGGGCGGGACACTGAAGCTTTCTTT. Its protein is CASRETGRDTEAFF.

This clonotype was seen a few times. The chain links TRBV27 to TRBJ2-2; 8 nucleotides agree with TRBD1. The CDR3 spans 16 residues. The germline V gene encodes CDR1 MNHEY and CDR2 SMNVEV (reference sequence). Trimming removed 1 base from V and 5 bases from J; junction bases left unmatched: 6. The CDR3, as DNA: TGTGCCAGCAGTTTATATACCAGGGGGCAAACCGGGGAGCTGTTTTTT. Its translation is CASSLYTRGQTGELFF.

This clonotype came up a few times. This chain links TRBV6-2 or TRBV6-3 with TRBJ2-5, with TRBD2 as a possible D gene (5 bases). V was trimmed by 0 bases and J by 3 bases, leaving 8 bases between them. Looked up from germline, CDR1 is MNHEY and CDR2 is SVGEGT. This CDR3 has 14 amino acids. CDR3 DNA sequence: TGTGCCAGCAGTTACTCGCTCGGGGAAGAGACCCAGTACTTC. It yields the protein CASSYSLGEETQYF.

The V call is TRBV29-1, the J call TRBJ1-2; tentative D call: TRBD1 (5 bases). The CDR3 is made up of 13 amino acids. Germline V gene sequence: CDR1 SQVTM, CDR2 ANQGSEA. V lost 6 bases, J lost 4 bases, and 15 bases lay in between. The CDR3 reads CSVVIDGGYGYTF. CDR3 nucleotides: TGCAGCGTCGTCATAGATGGGGGCTATGGCTACACCTTC.

V is TRBV11-2 and J is TRBJ1-2; D call uncertain. The germline V gene encodes CDR1 SGHAT and CDR2 FQNNGV. V lost 3 bases to trimming and J lost 2 bases, with 7 bases between them. The CDR3 covers 13 residues. CDR3 in DNA: TGTGCCAGCAGCTTTGGGGTCAACTATGGCTACACCTTC. Its translation is CASSFGVNYGYTF.

This clonotype was observed a handful of times. The chain joins TRBV7-6 to TRBJ2-1; 7 bases match TRBD1. CDR1 SGHVS and CDR2 FNYEAQ come from the germline V gene. The ends lost 3 bases at V and 6 bases at J; junction bases unmatched: 14. This CDR3 spans 17 amino acids. The CDR3 here is CASSFAPGDRAGNEQFF. The CDR3 DNA is TGTGCCAGCAGCTTTGCCCCAGGTGACAGGGCGGGCAATGAGCAGTTCTTC.

V and J are TRBV14 and TRBJ2-3; TRBD1 matches at 7 bases. The germline V gene has CDR1 SGHDN and CDR2 FVKESK. The CDR3 has 16 residues. Trimming at V came to 4 bases and at J to 3 bases, leaving 10 bases not matched to a gene. As DNA, the CDR3 is TGTGCCAGCAGCCGCCGACAGGGACAATTTACAGATACGCAGTATTTT. It translates to CASSRRQGQFTDTQYF.

V gene TRBV6-6 combines with J gene TRBJ1-1; D perhaps matches TRBD1 (6 bases). The V gene lost 1 base and the J gene lost 12 bases, with 12 bases spanning the gap. The CDR3 totals 12 residues. Looked up from germline, CDR1 is MNHNY and CDR2 is SVGAGI (reference sequence). The CDR3 coding sequence is TGTGCCAGCAGTTACTTATCGGGACAACCTTTCTTT. Translated: CASSYLSGQPFF.

The genes are TRBV6-6 and TRBJ1-5; no clear D. Trimming left V 6 bases short and J 5 bases short, with 11 bases between. Germline loops: CDR1 MNHNY, CDR2 SVGAGI (reference sequence). CDR3 length: 13 residues. The chain's CDR3 is CASRDGSHQPQHF. For the CDR3, the DNA is TGTGCCAGCAGAGACGGAAGTCATCAGCCCCAGCATTTT.

The chain carries TRBV6-5 and TRBJ2-1; tentatively, D is TRBD1 (6 bases). V was cut by 4 bases and J by 8 bases, with 12 bases left in between. The CDR3 runs to 13 residues. Germline-derived CDR1 and CDR2 are MNHEY and SVGAGI. This CDR3 reads CASSFTGIDEQFF. For the CDR3, the DNA is TGTGCCAGCAGTTTCACAGGGATCGATGAGCAGTTCTTC.

Many counts were recorded for this clonotype. The V gene is TRBV7-2, the J gene TRBJ1-1; D gene unclear. Germline V lookup: CDR1 SGHTA, CDR2 FQGNSA. The CDR3 extends over 12 amino acids. V was pared by 3 bases and J by 6 bases, with 8 bases between. CDR3 in amino acids: CASSFLVSEAFF. As DNA, the CDR3 is TGTGCCAGCAGCTTCCTTGTCTCTGAAGCTTTCTTT.

The chain has TRBV4-1 and TRBJ2-5, with 8 bases matching TRBD2. Trimming removed 0 bases from V and 4 bases from J; junction bases left unmatched: 4. The CDR3 is made up of 15 amino acids. CDR1 is MGHRA, CDR2 YSYEKL, per germline. This chain's CDR3 is CASSQERGVGETQYF. The CDR3 region has the DNA TGCGCCAGCAGCCAAGAGCGGGGGGTTGGAGAGACCCAGTACTTC.

This sequence joins TRBV12-3 or TRBV12-4 and TRBJ2-5; TRBD1 matches 7 bases. The CDR3 has 15 residues. Germline trimming cut 7 bases from V and 2 bases from J; bases unmatched to any gene: 10. The CDR3 DNA reads as TGTGCCAGCATGGCACCGGGACAGAGACAAGAGACCCAGTACTTC. Its translation is CASMAPGQRQETQYF.

This clonotype was found a few times. The chain links TRBV12-3 or TRBV12-4 to TRBJ2-7, with D perhaps matching TRBD2 (7 bases). This CDR3 is built from 12 residues. V lost 8 bases and J 5 bases, leaving 13 bases between the germline ends. The CDR3 nucleotides are TGTGCCAGCTCCCGGGGGGCCGACGAGCAGTACTTC. This gives the protein CASSRGADEQYF.

On this clonotype: One end of the junction fails to match germline, which may point to a read error. The chain has TRBV12-5 and TRBJ2-2, with D maybe TRBD2 (5 bases). CDR1 is LGHNT, CDR2 FRNRAP, per germline. The CDR3 is made up of 16 amino acids. CDR3 sequence (DNA): TGTACTAGTGGTTTCGGTACCGAGAAGAACACCGGGGAGCTGTTTTTT. Translation: CTSGFGTEKNTGELFF.

The J gene is TRBJ2-7, the V gene TRBV10-1, with TRBD2 matching 14 bases. Germline V lookup: CDR1 WNHNN, CDR2 SYGVQD (reference sequence). This CDR3 contains 13 residues. J lost 9 bases, V lost 10 bases, and 8 bases had no gene match. The CDR3, as DNA: TGCGCCACGACCGGGACTAGCGGGGGATGGCAGTACTTC. It yields the protein CATTGTSGGWQYF.

V usage is TRBV27 and J usage is TRBJ1-1; unclear D gene. Germline V CDR1 and CDR2: MNHEY, SMNVEV (reference sequence). Trimming stripped 2 bases from V and 0 bases from J, with 10 bases between. CDR3 length: 15 amino acids. The CDR3 protein is CASSLTVHLNTEAFF. The CDR3 DNA sequence: TGTGCCAGCAGTTTAACGGTACATCTGAACACTGAAGCTTTCTTT.

The chain joins TRBV20-1 to TRBJ2-1, with D tentatively TRBD2 (5 bases). This CDR3 spans 14 amino acids. V shed 7 bases and J shed 8 bases, with 21 bases lying between them. Germline V gene lookup returns CDR1 DFQATT and CDR2 SNEGSKA (reference sequence). CDR3 nucleotide sequence: TGCAGTGTTAGTACCAGCGGCATATGGGATGAGCAGTTCTTC. Translation: CSVSTSGIWDEQFF.

This clonotype appeared many times. The V call is TRBV7-2, the J call TRBJ1-1, with D possibly TRBD1 on 5 matching bases. CDR3 length equals 15 residues. Germline lookup yields CDR1 SGHTA and CDR2 FQGNSA. Trimming removed 4 bases from V and 0 bases from J, with 12 bases in between. The CDR3 DNA reads as TGTGCCAGCAGCTCGGGGACGGCTGTGAACACTGAAGCTTTCTTT. It encodes CASSSGTAVNTEAFF.

V usage is TRBV12-5 and J usage is TRBJ2-7, with D uncertain. The CDR3 is 11 amino acids. Per the germline V gene, CDR1 is LGHNT and CDR2 is FRNRAP. Trimming stripped 11 bases from V and 5 bases from J, with 13 bases between. Here the CDR3 DNA reads TGTGCTGGCAAAGCCTGCCACGAGCAGTACGTC. Translated, it gives CAGKACHEQYV.